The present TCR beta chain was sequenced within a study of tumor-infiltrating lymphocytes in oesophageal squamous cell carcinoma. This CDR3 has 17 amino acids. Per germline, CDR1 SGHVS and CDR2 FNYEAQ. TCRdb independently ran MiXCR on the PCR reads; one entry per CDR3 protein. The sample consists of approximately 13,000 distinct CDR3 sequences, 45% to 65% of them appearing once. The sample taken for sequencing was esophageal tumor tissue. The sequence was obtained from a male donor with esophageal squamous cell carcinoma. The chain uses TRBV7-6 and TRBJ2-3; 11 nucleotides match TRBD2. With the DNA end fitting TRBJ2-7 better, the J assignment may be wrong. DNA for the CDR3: TGTGCCAGCAGCTTAGCGCAGGGTAGCGGGAGGGTATACGAGCAGTACTTC. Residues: CASSLAQGSGRVYEQYF.